The T cell receptor beta chain described here comes from a study of vaccination and CD4 T cells after COVID-19 (dated by TCRdb to about 2022). With regard to the full study: SARS-CoV-2 positivity had been established in the convalescent patients by nasal swab PCR, and mild disease was recorded in several of these patients and severe disease in one. The convalescent cohort comprised six males and four females, including two Hispanic individuals, seven Caucasians, two Asians and one multiracial person. Two doses of either the Pfizer-BioNTech BNT162b2 vaccine (n=8) or the Moderna mRNA-1273 vaccine (n=2) were administered to participants. Post-COVID blood samples were collected from convalescent patients a median of around 100 days after diagnosis, with a range of about 35 to 180 days. The time from the second vaccine dose to post-vaccine blood sampling had a median of roughly 72 days and ranged from about 13 to 250 days. The cultures were stimulated with overlapping spike peptide pools from SARS-CoV-2 and from the common cold coronaviruses HCoV-NL63, HCoV-OC43 and HCoV-229E. In control cultures, a CEFX viral epitope pool was used as positive control, an HIV-1 Nef peptide pool was used as negative control, or no peptide was added. The spike-specific CD4+ TCR repertoire was compared before and after mRNA vaccination in nine to ten COVID-19 convalescent patients and a few infection-naive healthy vaccine recipients. Here is what the overall study found, with its caveats: Among the post-vaccine SARS-CoV-2-reactive clones in convalescent patients, a median approximately 90% showed up only after vaccination, which suggests vaccine-specific priming. Although the median number of SARS-CoV-2-reactive clonotypes went up from roughly 19 after infection to approximately 40 after vaccination, the increase was not significant. Of the vaccine-specific clones in convalescent patients, 304 of 307, or nearly all, reacted only to SARS-CoV-2 spike and did not cross-react with common cold coronaviruses. The number of convalescent patients in the study was relatively small, and the study did not examine early timepoints following natural infection.

In this sample, this clonotype turned up a few times. Its antigen is still unknown. No quality values exist for individual bases; no much larger clone is one base distant. The method behind the library was PCR. At the Johns Hopkins FTIC core, DNA from the cultured CD4+ T cells underwent TCR sequencing with the Oncomine TCR Beta short-read assay. The QIAamp micro DNA kit was used to extract genomic DNA from the cultured CD4+ T cells. The Oncomine TCR Beta libraries from cultured CD4+ T cells were pooled using unique dual indexes and then sequenced on an Illumina iSeq 100. The authors' analysis ran thus. Non-productive sequences were removed, and CDR3s not starting with C, not ending with F or W, or shorter than 7 amino acids were discarded. The MANAFEST web application was used to identify antigen-specific clonotypes by comparing peptide-stimulated wells against reference wells and other culture wells. To be called positive, a clone needed an FDR below 0.05, an odds ratio above 5, and a productive frequency above 0.1% in at least two of three replicate wells. A clonotype was classed as cross-reactive if the clonotype showed significant expansion both in SARS-CoV-2 spike wells and in at least one common cold coronavirus spike condition. CDR3 homology was assessed with Levenshtein distances (stringdist) and unrooted phylogenetic trees (ape) in R version 3.6.1. TCRdb took the public reads, trimmed them with fastp at Q25, ran MiXCR for clone calling and kept in-frame beta chains. Every entry covers one CDR3 protein and lists the most common genes and DNA from its rows. The V and J calls come from TCRdb's annotation, not from the publication. A total of 8,500 to 10,000 distinct CDR3 sequences appear in this sample, roughly half of them only once. About a sixth of the sample lies in the top ten.

In light of the paper, this sample's treatment or condition label describes: roughly nine-day PBMC culture with coronavirus spike peptide pools or control peptides (ViraFEST assay). The ViraFEST assay, used in the study, expanded antigen-specific T cells with peptide pools and then identified the expanded clonotypes through TCR sequencing. The positive SARS-CoV-2 PCR tests of the convalescent patients were dated from March to December 2020, before the Alpha, Beta and Delta variants emerged in the United States. About 1.8 million PBMCs per well were cultured in IMDM with 5% human AB serum and about 9.2 IU/ml IL-2, plus 10 ug/ml peptide pools. Half of the culture medium was replaced with fresh IL-2-containing medium on days 3 and 7. Once the cells had been in culture for less than 12 days, the EasySep CD4+ T cell isolation kit was used to isolate CD4+ T cells by negative selection. Ficoll-Paque Plus gradient centrifugation was used to isolate PBMCs from whole blood, and the isolated PBMCs were then either used fresh or cryopreserved at -140C. In general, triplicate wells were set up for every culture condition.

The CDR3 has 12 amino acids, counting the end cysteine and phenylalanine. Only the CDR3 portion is preserved as DNA: 36 bases, with reading frame beginning at the first base. In the germline V gene (reference sequence), CDR1 corresponds to DFQATT and CDR2 to SNEGSKA. Trimming takes 6 bases from V and 3 bases from J, and the germline ends sit 11 bases apart. This sequence originates from a human donor who had recovered from COVID-19. Sequencing input: CD4+ T cells from blood, cultured in vitro. The chain links TRBV20-1 with TRBJ1-2, with TRBD1 tentatively as D gene (5 bases match). The CDR3 loop reads CSAGRGDYGYTF. The nucleotide sequence is TGCAGTGCCGGGCGAGGGGACTATGGCTACACCTTC.